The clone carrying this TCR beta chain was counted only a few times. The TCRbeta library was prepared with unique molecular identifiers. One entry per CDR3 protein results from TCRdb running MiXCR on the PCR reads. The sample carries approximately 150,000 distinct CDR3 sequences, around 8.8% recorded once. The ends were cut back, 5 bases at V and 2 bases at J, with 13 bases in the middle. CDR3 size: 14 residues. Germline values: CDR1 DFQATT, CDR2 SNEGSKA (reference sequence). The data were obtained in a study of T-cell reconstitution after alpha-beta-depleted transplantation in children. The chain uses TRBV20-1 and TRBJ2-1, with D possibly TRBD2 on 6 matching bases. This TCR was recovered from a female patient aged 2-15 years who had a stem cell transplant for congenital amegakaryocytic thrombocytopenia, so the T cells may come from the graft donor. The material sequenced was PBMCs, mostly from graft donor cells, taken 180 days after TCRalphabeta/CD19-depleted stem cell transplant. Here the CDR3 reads CSAPTRNTYNEQFF. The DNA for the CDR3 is TGCAGTGCTCCGACTAGAAATACCTACAATGAGCAGTTCTTC.